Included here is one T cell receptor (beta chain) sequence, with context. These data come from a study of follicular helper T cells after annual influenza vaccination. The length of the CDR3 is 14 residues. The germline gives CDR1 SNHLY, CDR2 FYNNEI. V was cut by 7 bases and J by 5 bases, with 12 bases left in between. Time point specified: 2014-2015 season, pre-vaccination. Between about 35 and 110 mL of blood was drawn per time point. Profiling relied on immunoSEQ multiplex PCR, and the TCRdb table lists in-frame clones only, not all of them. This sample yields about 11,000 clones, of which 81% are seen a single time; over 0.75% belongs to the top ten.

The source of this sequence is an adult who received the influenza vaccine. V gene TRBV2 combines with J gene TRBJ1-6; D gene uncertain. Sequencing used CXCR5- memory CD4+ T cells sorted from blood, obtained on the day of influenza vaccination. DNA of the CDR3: TGTGCCAGCAAGGGCAGAGGGAATAATTCACCCCTCCACTTT. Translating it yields CASKGRGNNSPLHF.